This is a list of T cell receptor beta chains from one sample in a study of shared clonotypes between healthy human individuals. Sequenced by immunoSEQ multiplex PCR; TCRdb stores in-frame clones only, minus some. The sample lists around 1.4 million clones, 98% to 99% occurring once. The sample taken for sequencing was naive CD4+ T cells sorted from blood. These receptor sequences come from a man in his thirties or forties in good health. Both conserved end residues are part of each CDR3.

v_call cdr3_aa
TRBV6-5 CAISSLSGANVLTF
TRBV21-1 CASSSRQCLAKNIQYF
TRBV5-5 CASSLTDTITYNEQFF
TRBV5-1 CASSSGISGPTYEQYF
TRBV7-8 CASSSPTSGYTDTQYF
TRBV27 CASSLLADAYEQYF
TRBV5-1 CASSPGTTTTDTQYF
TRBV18 CASSPARDGYTF
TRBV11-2 CASSMIAGAYNEQFF
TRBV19 CASSNPGRGNSYEQYF
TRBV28 CASRAAGRGFYGYTF
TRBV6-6 CASSYAAGAYEQYF
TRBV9 CASSARNTIYF
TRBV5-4 CASSPDRRRIRDGYTF
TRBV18 CASSPDSRASSFIGQYF
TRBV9 CASSVDGGRETQYF
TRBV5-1 CASSSGLASTDTQYF
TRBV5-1 CASSFYRGTQNEQFF
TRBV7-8 CASKGGRYYTEAFF
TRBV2 CASSASQDREQYF
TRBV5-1 CASSLEGQGADEAFF
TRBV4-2 CASSQGLTVEAFF
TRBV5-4 CASSFGLAGGVEQFF
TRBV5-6 CASSLTNYGYTF
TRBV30 CACQGHEQYF
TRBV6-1 CASTPPGANVLTF
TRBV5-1 CASSPTGSNTGELFF
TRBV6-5 CASSWRTSGSIYEQYF
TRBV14 CASSPMTSGSTDTQYF
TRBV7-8 CASSLVGTGAGEQYF
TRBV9 CASSAGLAGPGELFF
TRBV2 CASRDTVSSYNEQFF
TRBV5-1 CASSFEGQSYNEQFF
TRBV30 CAWGAANTGELFF
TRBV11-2 CASSLVVRSPGELFF
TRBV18 CASSGGLNAETQYF
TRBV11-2 CASSLLQGADTQYF
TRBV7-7 CASALYFNTEAFF